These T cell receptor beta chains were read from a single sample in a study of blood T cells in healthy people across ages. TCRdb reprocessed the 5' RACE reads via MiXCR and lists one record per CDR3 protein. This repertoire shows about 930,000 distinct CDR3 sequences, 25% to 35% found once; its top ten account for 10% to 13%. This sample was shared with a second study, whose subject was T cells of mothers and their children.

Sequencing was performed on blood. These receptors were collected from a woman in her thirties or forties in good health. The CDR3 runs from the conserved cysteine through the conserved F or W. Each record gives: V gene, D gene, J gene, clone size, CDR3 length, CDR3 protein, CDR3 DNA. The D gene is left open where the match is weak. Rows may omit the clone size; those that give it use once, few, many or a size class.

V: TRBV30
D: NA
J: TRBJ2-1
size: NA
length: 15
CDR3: CAWSVPGPPHNEQFF
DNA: TGTGCCTGGAGTGTACCGGGACCTCCACACAATGAGCAGTTCTTC

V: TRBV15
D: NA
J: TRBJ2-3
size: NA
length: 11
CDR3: CATSRTNTQYF
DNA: TGTGCCACCAGCCGCACCAATACGCAGTATTTT

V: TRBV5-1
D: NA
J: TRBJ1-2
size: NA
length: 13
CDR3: CASSLETNYGYTF
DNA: TGCGCCAGCAGCTTGGAGACAAACTATGGCTACACCTTC

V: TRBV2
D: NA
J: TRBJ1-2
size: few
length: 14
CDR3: CASSEVGVGYGYTF
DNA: TGTGCCAGCAGTGAAGTAGGGGTTGGCTATGGCTACACCTTC

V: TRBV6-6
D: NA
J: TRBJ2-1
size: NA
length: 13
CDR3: CASSSLSSYEQFF
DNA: TGTGCCAGCAGTTCTCTATCCTCCTACGAGCAGTTCTTC

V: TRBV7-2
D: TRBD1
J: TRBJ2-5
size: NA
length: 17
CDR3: CASSLAPGTGLQETQYF
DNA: TGTGCCAGCAGCTTAGCACCCGGGACAGGGCTCCAAGAGACCCAGTACTTC

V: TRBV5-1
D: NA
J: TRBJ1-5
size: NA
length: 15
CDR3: CASSPGQRSNQPQHF
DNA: TGCGCCAGCAGCCCGGGACAAAGGAGCAATCAGCCCCAGCATTTT

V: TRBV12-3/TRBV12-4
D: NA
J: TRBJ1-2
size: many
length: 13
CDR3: CASISGKDYGYTF
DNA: TGTGCCAGCATATCAGGGAAGGACTATGGCTACACCTTC

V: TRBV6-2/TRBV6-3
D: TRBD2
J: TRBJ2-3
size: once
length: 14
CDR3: CASSPGGQADTQYF
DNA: TGTGCCAGCAGTCCGGGGGGGCAGGCAGATACGCAGTATTTT

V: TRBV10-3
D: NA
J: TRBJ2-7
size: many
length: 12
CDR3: CATSTGSYEQYF
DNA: TGTGCCACATCGACAGGAAGTTACGAGCAGTACTTC

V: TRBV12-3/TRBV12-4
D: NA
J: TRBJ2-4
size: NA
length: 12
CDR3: CASGRREDEQYF
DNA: TGTGCCAGCGGGAGGAGGGAGGATGAGCAGTACTTC

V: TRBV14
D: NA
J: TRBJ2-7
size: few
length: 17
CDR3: CASSQDPHMTGAYEQYF
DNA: TGTGCCAGCAGCCAAGATCCGCATATGACGGGGGCGTACGAGCAGTACTTC

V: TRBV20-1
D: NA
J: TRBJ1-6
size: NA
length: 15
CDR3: CSASGVGGRNSPLHF
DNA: TGCAGTGCTAGTGGCGTCGGGGGCAGGAATTCACCCCTCCACTTT

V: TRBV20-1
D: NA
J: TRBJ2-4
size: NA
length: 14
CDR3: CSAGDPVSGNIQYF
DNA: TGCAGTGCTGGAGATCCGGTTAGCGGCAACATTCAGTACTTC

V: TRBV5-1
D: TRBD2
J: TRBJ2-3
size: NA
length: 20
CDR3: CASSLKRCPLTSTFEDTQYF
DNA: TGCGCCAGCAGCCTTAAAAGGTGCCCCCTGACTAGCACCTTTGAGGATACGCAGTATTTT

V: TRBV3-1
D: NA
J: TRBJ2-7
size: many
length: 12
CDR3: CASSQFSREQYF
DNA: TGTGCCAGCAGCCAATTCTCTCGAGAGCAGTACTTC

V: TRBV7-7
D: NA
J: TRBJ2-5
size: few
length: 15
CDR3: CASSLTERAQETQYF
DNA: TGTGCTAGCAGCTTAACCGAGCGGGCACAAGAGACCCAGTACTTC

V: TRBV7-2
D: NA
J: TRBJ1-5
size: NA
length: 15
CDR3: CASGLSVQGNQPQHF
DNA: TGTGCCAGCGGCTTATCAGTTCAGGGCAATCAGCCCCAGCATTTT

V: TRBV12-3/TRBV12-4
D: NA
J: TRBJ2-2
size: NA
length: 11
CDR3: CASSRGGELFF
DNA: TGTGCCAGCAGCAGGGGCGGGGAGCTGTTTTTT

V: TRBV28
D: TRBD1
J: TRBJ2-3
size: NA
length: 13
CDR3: CASSLTGSDTQYF
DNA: TGTGCCAGCAGTTTGACAGGGTCAGATACGCAGTATTTT

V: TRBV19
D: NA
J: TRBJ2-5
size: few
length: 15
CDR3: CASSIDGRVAETQYF
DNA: TGTGCCAGTAGTATCGACGGCAGGGTGGCGGAGACCCAGTACTTC

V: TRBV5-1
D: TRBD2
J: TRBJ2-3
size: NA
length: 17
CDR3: CASSLGIAGGSTDTQYF
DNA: TGCGCCAGCAGCTTGGGTATCGCGGGGGGGAGCACAGATACGCAGTATTTT

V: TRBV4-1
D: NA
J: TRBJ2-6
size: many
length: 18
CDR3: CASSQEGLPYSGANVLTF
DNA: TGCGCCAGCAGCCAAGAGGGGCTCCCATACTCTGGGGCCAACGTCCTGACTTTC

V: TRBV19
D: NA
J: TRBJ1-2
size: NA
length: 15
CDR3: CASSTFRQDNYGYTF
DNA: TGTGCCAGTAGTACCTTTAGACAGGACAACTATGGCTACACCTTC

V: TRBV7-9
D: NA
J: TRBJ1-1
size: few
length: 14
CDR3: CASSLDRSSTEAFF
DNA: TGTGCCAGCAGCTTGGACAGATCTAGCACTGAAGCTTTCTTT

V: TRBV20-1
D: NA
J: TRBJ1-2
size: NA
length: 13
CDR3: CSAREGRFYGYTF
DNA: TGCAGTGCTAGAGAAGGACGGTTTTATGGCTACACCTTC

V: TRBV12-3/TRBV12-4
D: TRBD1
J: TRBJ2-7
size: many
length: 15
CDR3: CASSPPDRGPGEQYF
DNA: TGTGCCAGCAGTCCGCCGGACAGGGGGCCGGGCGAGCAGTACTTC

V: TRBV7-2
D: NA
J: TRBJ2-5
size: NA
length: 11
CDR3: CASAALETQYF
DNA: TGTGCCAGCGCGGCCTTAGAGACCCAGTACTTC

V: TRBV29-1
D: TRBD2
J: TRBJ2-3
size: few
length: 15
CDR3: CSVGVSGARTDTQYF
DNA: TGCAGCGTTGGGGTCAGCGGGGCACGCACAGATACGCAGTATTTT

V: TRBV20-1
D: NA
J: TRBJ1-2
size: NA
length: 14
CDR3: CSFLRGAGEDGYTF
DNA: TGCAGTTTCCTTAGAGGTGCAGGGGAGGATGGCTACACCTTC

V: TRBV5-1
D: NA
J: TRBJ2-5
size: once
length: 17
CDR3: CASSWTPPAAGEGTQYF
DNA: TGCGCCAGCAGCTGGACCCCTCCGGCAGCTGGCGAAGGGACCCAGTACTTC